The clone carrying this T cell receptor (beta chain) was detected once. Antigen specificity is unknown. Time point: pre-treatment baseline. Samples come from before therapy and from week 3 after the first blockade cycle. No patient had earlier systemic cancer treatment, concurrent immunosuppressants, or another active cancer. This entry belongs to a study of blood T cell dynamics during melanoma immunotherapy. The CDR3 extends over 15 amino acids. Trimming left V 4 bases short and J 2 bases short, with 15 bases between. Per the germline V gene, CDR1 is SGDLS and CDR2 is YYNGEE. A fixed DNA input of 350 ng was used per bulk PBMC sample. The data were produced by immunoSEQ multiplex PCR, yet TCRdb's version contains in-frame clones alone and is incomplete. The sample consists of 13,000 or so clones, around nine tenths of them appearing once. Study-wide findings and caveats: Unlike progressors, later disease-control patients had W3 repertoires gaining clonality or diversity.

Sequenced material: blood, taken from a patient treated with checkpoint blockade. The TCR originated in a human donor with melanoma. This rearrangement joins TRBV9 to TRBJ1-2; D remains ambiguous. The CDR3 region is CASSPLVGGNYGYTF. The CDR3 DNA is TGTGCCAGCAGCCCCCTTGTTGGAGGGAACTATGGCTACACCTTC.